The clone carrying this T cell receptor beta chain turned up a few times. This entry belongs to a study of shared clonotypes between healthy human individuals. Profiled with immunoSEQ multiplex PCR; TCRdb holds only in-frame clones, not every one. The sample records about 340,000 clones, roughly 70% being singletons. V shed 3 bases and J shed 4 bases, with 4 bases lying between them. The CDR3 totals 13 residues. CDR1 is SNHLY, CDR2 FYNNEI, per germline. The chain joins TRBV2 to TRBJ2-6; the D is unclear. The sequencing input was memory CD4+ T cells sorted from blood. Subset given: CD45RA-negative fraction. The source of this sequence is a man in his thirties or forties in good health. The CDR3 protein is CASSDVGANVLTF. The CDR3, as DNA: TGTGCCAGCAGTGATGTGGGGGCCAACGTCCTGACTTTC. The full variable domain, completed using reference TRBV2 and TRBJ2-6, is EPEVTQTPSHQVTQMGQEVILRCVPISNHLYFYWYRQILGQKVEFLVSFYNNEISEKSEIFDDQFSVERPDGSNFTLKIRSTKLEDSAMYFCASSDVGANVLTFGAGSRLTVL.